This is a list of T cell receptor beta chains from one sample in a study of T-cell reconstitution after alpha-beta-depleted transplantation in children. TCRdb analysed the PCR reads with MiXCR anew, one entry per CDR3 protein. The sample shows hundreds of thousands of distinct CDR3 sequences, approximately 20% of them seen only once. Sequenced here: PBMCs from the stem cell graft donor, sampled from the stem cell graft. The source of these receptors is a human donor who donated a stem cell graft to a child with acute lymphoblastic leukemia. CDR3s include the opening cysteine and the closing phenylalanine or tryptophan. The D gene is left open where the match is weak. Where a row states a size, it is once, few, many or the class of an expanded clone; other rows omit it.

size	V	D	J	DNA	CDR3
.	TRBV11-2	.	TRBJ2-2	TGTGCCAGCAGCTTGATACAGGGGAGGAACGGGGAGCTGTTTTTT	CASSLIQGRNGELFF
.	TRBV5-1	.	TRBJ2-3	TGCGCCAGCAGCTTGGAGTCCACGCAGTATTTT	CASSLESTQYF
few	TRBV29-1	TRBD1	TRBJ2-2	TGCAGCGCCCGGACAGGGGGCGGAACCGGGGAGCTGTTTTTT	CSARTGGGTGELFF
few	TRBV4-2	TRBD1	TRBJ2-5	TGTGCCAGCAGCCGAATGGACAGGGAGGATTATGAGACCCAGTACTTC	CASSRMDREDYETQYF
few	TRBV12-3/TRBV12-4	.	TRBJ2-2	TGTGCCAGCAGAACCCCGGGACTTATGAACACCGGGGAGCTGTTTTTT	CASRTPGLMNTGELFF
few	TRBV9	TRBD2	TRBJ2-5	TGTGCCAGCAGCGTAGCTCCGGGACTAGCGGGAGGTCTACAAGAGACCCAGTACTTC	CASSVAPGLAGGLQETQYF
.	TRBV2	TRBD2	TRBJ2-7	TGTGCCAGCAGTTATATGACTAGCGCATCCTACGAGCAGTACTTC	CASSYMTSASYEQYF
few	TRBV20-1	TRBD2	TRBJ2-7	TGCAGTGCAGCGAGGAGCGGGAGGTCCTACGAGCAGTACTTC	CSAARSGRSYEQYF
.	TRBV20-1	.	TRBJ2-4	TGCAGTGCTAGGAGGCGGTGGCCGGACATTCAGTACTTC	CSARRRWPDIQYF
few	TRBV12-3/TRBV12-4	.	TRBJ2-5	TGTGCCAGCAGACCACCTGGACCGGGGCTTGGCGAGACCCAGTACTTC	CASRPPGPGLGETQYF
few	TRBV5-1	.	TRBJ2-1	TGCGCCAGTCTAGAAAGCGCGGGTTACAATGAGCAGTTCTTC	CASLESAGYNEQFF
.	TRBV29-1	.	TRBJ2-7	TGCAGCGCCCTATCCGGTGGGTCCTACGAGCAGTACTTC	CSALSGGSYEQYF
.	TRBV4-1	.	TRBJ2-1	TGCGCCAGCAGCCACATTCAAAGGACCCGGGGATCCAATGAGCAGTTCTTC	CASSHIQRTRGSNEQFF
few	TRBV5-1	.	TRBJ2-2	TGCGCCAGCAGCTTGGAATCTAGTTGGGCCACCGGGGAGCTGTTTTTT	CASSLESSWATGELFF
few	TRBV12-3/TRBV12-4	TRBD1	TRBJ1-5	TGTGCCAGCAGCACGGGACAGGGTTTGGGGCCCCAGCATTTT	CASSTGQGLGPQHF
few	TRBV18	TRBD1	TRBJ1-2	TGTGCCAGCTCACCACGGGGGGACAGTAACAATGGCTACACCTTC	CASSPRGDSNNGYTF
.	TRBV10-3	.	TRBJ1-1	TGTGCCATCAGTGAGGGACGCGAAGCTTTCTTT	CAISEGREAFF
.	TRBV5-1	.	TRBJ2-1	TGCGCCAGCAGCTTGGATGCGGGCCATGAGCAGTTCTTC	CASSLDAGHEQFF
.	TRBV7-9	.	TRBJ1-6	TGTGCCAGCAGCTTTCCCGCTTCACCCCTCCACTTT	CASSFPASPLHF
.	TRBV9	TRBD1	TRBJ2-3	TGTGCCAGCAGCGTAGAGGGGGCGGGAGATACGCAGTATTTT	CASSVEGAGDTQYF
few	TRBV20-1	TRBD2	TRBJ2-1	TGCAGTGCTCCACTAGCGGGAGCTGACAATGAGCAGTTCTTC	CSAPLAGADNEQFF
.	TRBV30	TRBD1	TRBJ2-1	TGTGCCTGGAGAGGGACAGACCGAAGCTCCTACAATGAGCAGTTCTTC	CAWRGTDRSSYNEQFF
many	TRBV10-3	.	TRBJ2-5	TGTGCCATCAGCAAAAAAGGGGAGACCCAGTACTTC	CAISKKGETQYF
many	TRBV5-6	.	TRBJ2-7	TGTGCCAGCAGCTTGTACCGAGAGCAGTACTTC	CASSLYREQYF
.	TRBV5-1	TRBD2	TRBJ2-1	TGCGCCAGCAGCCCCAGCAGCGGGAGTATCGATGAGCAGTTCTTC	CASSPSSGSIDEQFF
few	TRBV15	TRBD1	TRBJ1-2	TGTGCCACCAACTTCGACAGGGGAGCACAGGGCTACACCTTC	CATNFDRGAQGYTF
.	TRBV4-2	TRBD1	TRBJ2-2	TGTGCCAGCAGCCGGGCCGGACAGGGAATTGGAATGAACACCGGGGAGCTGTTTTTT	CASSRAGQGIGMNTGELFF
few	TRBV20-1	.	TRBJ2-1	TGCAGTGCTAGAGGAACGGAGACCTACAATGAGCAGTTCTTC	CSARGTETYNEQFF
.	TRBV27	.	TRBJ1-2	TGTGCCAGCAGCCCCAGTGGGGTGAACTATGGCTACACCTTC	CASSPSGVNYGYTF
few	TRBV29-1	.	TRBJ2-7	TGCAGCGTTGCGTCTAGCTCCTACGAGCAGTACTTC	CSVASSSYEQYF
few	TRBV24-1	TRBD1	TRBJ1-1	TGTGCCGACCCGGGACAGGGGGGGAACACTGAAGCTTTCTTT	CADPGQGGNTEAFF
.	TRBV20-1	TRBD1	TRBJ1-2	TGCAGTGCTGGGGACAGGGCCGGTGGCTACACCTTC	CSAGDRAGGYTF
few	TRBV12-3/TRBV12-4	.	TRBJ1-2	TGTGCCGTACTGCTGGGTAACTATGGCTACACCTTC	CAVLLGNYGYTF
.	TRBV20-1	TRBD1	TRBJ2-2	TGCAGTGCTAGATCCTGGGACAGGCAGAACACCGGGGAGCTGTTTTTT	CSARSWDRQNTGELFF
.	TRBV5-1	TRBD1	TRBJ2-6	TGCGCCAGCAGCTCACAGGGGGCAGCCGGGGCCAACGTCCTGACTTTC	CASSSQGAAGANVLTF
many	TRBV20-1	.	TRBJ2-7	TGCAGTGCCATGGGGAACTCCTACGAGCAGTACTTC	CSAMGNSYEQYF
few	TRBV5-1	.	TRBJ1-2	TGCGCCAGCAGGACCGGGACTGACCTCTATGGCTACACCTTC	CASRTGTDLYGYTF
.	TRBV27	.	TRBJ2-1	TGTGCCAGCAGTCCCAACCTTCAGGGCCCCTCGATCTTC	CASSPNLQGPSIF
few	TRBV4-1	.	TRBJ2-3	TGCGCCAGCAGCCAAGATGACTGGGCCTACACAGATACGCAGTATTTT	CASSQDDWAYTDTQYF
many	TRBV7-2	TRBD2	TRBJ2-1	TGTGCCAGCAGCTTGGCGATAGCGGGAGGCGATGAGCAGTTCTTC	CASSLAIAGGDEQFF
.	TRBV7-9	TRBD1	TRBJ1-4	TGTGCCAGCAGCTGGGGACAGGCCCCTGAAAAACTGTTTTTT	CASSWGQAPEKLFF
.	TRBV4-2	.	TRBJ2-1	TGTGCCAGCAGCCAACAGGCCGTGGGCGTGGGAAGGGCCTACAATGAGCAGTTCTTC	CASSQQAVGVGRAYNEQFF
few	TRBV7-2	.	TRBJ2-4	TGTGCCAGCAGCTTAAAATGGAACATTCAGTACTTC	CASSLKWNIQYF
.	TRBV29-1	.	TRBJ1-1	TGCAGCGTTGTCGGCGATTGGGCTGAAGCTTTCTTT	CSVVGDWAEAFF
few	TRBV11-2	TRBD2	TRBJ2-1	TGTGCCAGCAGCCGGTTAGCGGGAGATAGGGGCAATGAGCAGTTCTTC	CASSRLAGDRGNEQFF
.	TRBV19	.	TRBJ1-1	TGTGCCAGTAGTATAGACGGAGACATGAACACTGAAGCTTTCTTT	CASSIDGDMNTEAFF
.	TRBV9	TRBD2	TRBJ2-1	TGTGCCAGCAGCGTGTTTAGCGGGAGTGACTCCTACAATGAGCAGTTCTTC	CASSVFSGSDSYNEQFF
.	TRBV24-1	TRBD2	TRBJ2-2	TGTGCCACCAGTGGCCTAGCGGGAGGGCCGAACACCGGGGAGCTGTTTTTT	CATSGLAGGPNTGELFF
.	TRBV18	.	TRBJ1-3	TGTGCCAGCTCACCACCGGTCTACTCTGGAAACACCATATATTTT	CASSPPVYSGNTIYF
.	TRBV5-6	.	TRBJ2-7	TGTGCCAGCAGCTTCTATACCTACAGCGAGCAGTACTTC	CASSFYTYSEQYF
.	TRBV9	TRBD2	TRBJ2-1	TGTGCCAGCGGGACTAGCACTCCCAATGAGCAGTTCTTC	CASGTSTPNEQFF